This TCR beta chain was captured in a study of T cells after yellow fever vaccination. Study-level information: Low-cell-number fractions were prepared with SMART-Seq v4 Ultra Low Input.

The CDR3 covers 19 residues. The junction had 15 bases not matched to a gene; V was cut back by 0 bases and J by 4 bases. Germline V gene sequence: CDR1 DFQATT, CDR2 SNEGSKA (reference sequence). In this sample, this clonotype turned up many times. What it binds is not known. Generation of TCR cDNA used 5'RACE template switching (which added a universal primer site and UMIs). TCRdb re-called the 5' RACE reads with MiXCR, one entry per CDR3 protein. The sample carries about 240,000 distinct CDR3 sequences, around 7% recorded once. Regarding the study as a whole: Subsequent to the booster, the majority of primary-vaccination clones reappeared (less than 97% CD4, 85% to 90% CD8).

The clonotype was recovered from a man aged 30-40 years who received the YFV17D yellow fever vaccine. The J gene is TRBJ2-2, the V gene TRBV20-1, with 9 bases fitting TRBD2. The material was CD4+ T cells sorted from PBMCs, obtained 15 days after the yellow fever booster vaccination. CDR3 sequence reads: CSARDQASGMTPTTGELFF. The CDR3, as DNA: TGCAGTGCTAGAGATCAGGCTAGCGGGATGACTCCAACCACCGGGGAGCTGTTTTTT.